The 8 T cell receptor beta chains below come from one sample, sequenced in a study of T cell responses to AZD1222 COVID-19 vaccine. TCRdb's copy holds only in-frame clones and misses some; the assay was immunoSEQ multiplex PCR. This table holds about 140,000 clones, 90% found once. The specimen was peripheral blood, collected on day 0 of AZD1222 vaccination. These receptors originate from an adult in good health.

The chain has TRBV5-4 and TRBJ1-1; TRBD1 agrees at 8 bases. The CDR3 sequence is 16 residues long. Per germline, CDR1 SGHNT and CDR2 YYREEE (reference sequence). With 3 bases clipped from V and 6 bases from J, the junction kept 13 bases outside the gene matches. The CDR3 DNA is TGTGCCAGCAGCTCAGGGGGCCAGCCGCAAGGCGCTGAAGCTTTCTTT. Residues: CASSSGGQPQGAEAFF. The entire variable domain, with the rest obtained from reference TRBV5-4 and TRBJ1-1, is as follows: ETGVTQSPTHLIKTRGQQVTLRCSSQSGHNTVSWYQQALGQGPQFIFQYYREEENGRGNFPPRFSGLQFPNYSSELNVNALELDDSALYLCASSSGGQPQGAEAFFGQGTRLTVV.

This clone was counted only a few times. V gene TRBV24-1 combines with J gene TRBJ2-3; 11 bases are shared with TRBD1. V was clipped by 7 bases and J by 3 bases; unmatched bases: 5. The CDR3 contains 15 residues. The germline V gene encodes CDR1 KGHDR and CDR2 SFDVKD. The CDR3 coding sequence is TGTGCCACCAGCGGGACAGGGGGTGGGACAGATACGCAGTATTTT. Its protein is CATSGTGGGTDTQYF.

V usage is TRBV2 and J usage is TRBJ2-4; 9 bases line up with TRBD1. Trimming removed 3 bases from V and 8 bases from J; junction bases left unmatched: 11. The CDR3 extends over 16 amino acids. Germline V gene lookup returns CDR1 SNHLY and CDR2 FYNNEI. The CDR3 region is CASSEGQGVAFDIQYF. DNA of the CDR3: TGTGCCAGCAGTGAGGGACAGGGAGTTGCCTTTGACATTCAGTACTTC. The complete variable domain, with remaining parts taken from reference TRBV2 and TRBJ2-4, reads EPEVTQTPSHQVTQMGQEVILRCVPISNHLYFYWYRQILGQKVEFLVSFYNNEISEKSEIFDDQFSVERPDGSNFTLKIRSTKLEDSAMYFCASSEGQGVAFDIQYFGAGTRLSVL.

CDR3 region: CASSVGGVGQTPYEQYF. As DNA, the CDR3 is TGTGCCAGCAGCGTAGGAGGGGTCGGACAGACCCCCTACGAGCAGTACTTC. The gene calls are TRBV9 and TRBJ2-7; D is possibly TRBD1 (6 bases). Trimming took 0 bases from V and 2 from J, leaving 18 bases between them. The germline V gene encodes CDR1 SGDLS and CDR2 YYNGEE. The CDR3 length is 17 residues.

The rearrangement links TRBV30 to TRBJ1-2, with 7 positions matching TRBD1. This CDR3 has 14 amino acids. Germline CDR1 is GTSNPN and CDR2 is SVGIG (reference sequence). J lost 5 bases, V lost 3 bases, and 9 bases had no gene match. The CDR3 DNA reads TGTGCCTGGAGATTTCGGACAGGCGGATATGGCTACACCTTC. Translation: CAWRFRTGGYGYTF.

This chain uses TRBV2 with TRBJ2-7, with D perhaps matching TRBD1 (5 bases). Trimming cost V 4 bases and J 2 bases, with 9 bases left between them. This CDR3 has 13 amino acids. Germline lookup yields CDR1 SNHLY and CDR2 FYNNEI. CDR3 DNA sequence: TGTGCCAGCAGTGGGGGCAGGACCTACGAGCAGTACTTC. Translated: CASSGGRTYEQYF.

In DNA, the CDR3 is TGTGCCAGCAGTTACGGTGGCAGTACCTACGAGCAGTACTTC. Its translation: CASSYGGSTYEQYF. The V call is TRBV6-2 or TRBV6-3, the J call TRBJ2-7; D is unclear. The CDR3 is 14 amino acids. Trimming cost V 2 bases and J 2 bases, with 10 bases left between them. Per the germline V gene, CDR1 is MNHEY and CDR2 is SVGEGT.

V gene TRBV4-1 combines with J gene TRBJ1-1, with 9 bases that match TRBD1. CDR1 is MGHRA, CDR2 YSYEKL, per germline. The junction had 11 bases not matched to a gene; V was cut back by 5 bases and J by 4 bases. The CDR3 sequence is 16 residues long. CDR3: CASSAGTGSVITEAFF. In nucleotides, the CDR3 is TGCGCCAGCAGCGCCGGGACAGGGTCGGTAATCACTGAAGCTTTCTTT.